The 10 T cell receptor beta chains below were found in one sample sequenced in a study of blood T cell repertoires in COVID-19 (TCRdb year 2020). Library creation used the immunoSEQ multiplex PCR assay. Drawn from immuneACCESS, this table holds only the in-frame rearrangements with V and J called that TCRdb kept. Clones are partly lost; checked studies trace under half to an unresolved V gene and leave the rest unexplained. In all, the sample holds approximately 75,000 clones, and 80% of those were seen once. About 13% of the sample is taken by the ten largest. Sequencing input: peripheral blood. The source is a man in his fifties or sixties with COVID-19, enrolled during active disease.

This clone was picked up a small number of times. The chain employs TRBV7-3 and TRBJ1-1, with D maybe TRBD1 (5 bases). The CDR3 contains 15 residues. Trimming pared 4 bases from V and 5 bases from J, leaving 17 bases between. Germline CDR1 and CDR2: SGHTA and FQGTGA. The CDR3 nucleotides read TGTGCCAGCAGCTCCAGCGGGCAGGGCATAACTGAAGCTTTCTTT. This gives the protein CASSSSGQGITEAFF. The whole variable domain, filled in from reference TRBV7-3 and TRBJ1-1, reads GAGVSQTPSNKVTEKGKYVELRCDPISGHTALYWYRQSLGQGPEFLIYFQGTGAADDSGLPNDRFFAVRPEGSVSTLKIQRTERGDSAVYLCASSSSGQGITEAFFGQGTRLTVV.

The table lists this clone with a few counts. The chain couples TRBV5-6 to TRBJ1-6, with D unresolved. Germline V lookup: CDR1 SGHDT, CDR2 YYEEEE. The CDR3 length is 14 residues. V lost 3 bases and J lost 10, with 14 bases in between. CDR3 nucleotides: TGTGCCAGCAGCTCAGGTACAACAACATCACCCCTCCACTTT. It is translated as CASSSGTTTSPLHF.

This clone was recorded once. The chain employs TRBV28 and TRBJ1-1; D ambiguous. This CDR3 spans 14 amino acids. V was cut by 7 bases and J by 1 base, with 13 bases left in between. Germline CDR1 reads MDHEN; CDR2 reads SYDVKM. The CDR3 DNA is TGTGCCAGCACTCCTGCAGGAAGGAACACTGAAGCTTTCTTT. Translating it yields CASTPAGRNTEAFF. Drawing the rest from reference TRBV28 and TRBJ1-1, the complete variable domain is DVKVTQSSRYLVKRTGEKVFLECVQDMDHENMFWYRQDPGLGLRLIYFSYDVKMKEKGDIPEGYSVSREKKERFSLILESASTNQTSMYLCASTPAGRNTEAFFGQGTRLTVV.

This clone was seen a handful of times. CDR3 in DNA: TGTGCCAGCAGTTTGCCCCCTGGGGGAGGAAATCAGCCCCAGCATTTT. This sequence encodes CASSLPPGGGNQPQHF. The chain is built from TRBV28 and TRBJ1-5, with a possible D match to TRBD1 (5 bases). The V end was cut by 3 bases, the J end by 4 bases, with 16 bases between. Germline lookup yields CDR1 MDHEN and CDR2 SYDVKM. The CDR3 consists of 16 residues.

This chain links TRBV24-1 with TRBJ1-2, with D tentatively TRBD1 (5 bases). The germline V and J ends were trimmed by 5 bases and 6 bases, with 15 bases remaining between them. Germline CDR1 is KGHDR and CDR2 is SFDVKD. The CDR3 sequence is 14 residues long. CDR3 loop: CATSGGSGRDGYTF. The CDR3 DNA sequence: TGTGCCACCAGTGGGGGCTCTGGCCGGGATGGCTACACCTTC.

This rearrangement joins TRBV6-5 to TRBJ1-4; unclear D gene. Germline V gives CDR1 MNHEY, CDR2 SVGAGI. The ends were cut back, 6 bases at V and 6 bases at J, with 8 bases in the middle. CDR3 length: 12 amino acids. This CDR3 reads CASSPRDEKLFF. The CDR3, as DNA: TGTGCCAGCAGCCCCCGCGATGAAAAACTGTTTTTT.

The chain carries TRBV19 and TRBJ1-6; 10 bases align to TRBD1. The CDR3 spans 15 residues. CDR1 and CDR2 from the germline V gene are LNHDA and SQIVND (reference sequence). The V and J ends lost 3 bases and 7 bases, in that order; junction bases with no gene match: 3. This chain's CDR3 is CASSIRTGGNSPLHF. The DNA of the CDR3 is TGTGCCAGTAGTATCCGGACAGGGGGAAATTCACCCCTCCACTTT.

This chain connects TRBV24-1 to TRBJ2-3; D unclear. The CDR3 has 16 residues. V lost 1 base, J lost 1 base, and 11 bases lay in between. Germline-derived CDR1 and CDR2 are KGHDR and SFDVKD. In DNA, the CDR3 is TGTGCCACCAGTGATTTTTCGACATCGGGCACAGATACGCAGTATTTT. Its protein is CATSDFSTSGTDTQYF.

The rearrangement uses TRBV15 and TRBJ2-1; D not certain. This CDR3 contains 13 residues. V shed 0 bases and J shed 10 bases, with 10 bases lying between them. CDR1 LNHNV and CDR2 YYDKDF come from the germline V gene (reference sequence). The CDR3 here is CATSRDLNGEQFF. The CDR3 DNA sequence: TGTGCCACCAGCAGAGATCTCAACGGGGAGCAGTTCTTC.

The V call is TRBV25-1, the J call TRBJ1-3; possible D gene TRBD1, 5 bases. This CDR3 contains 13 residues. Germline CDR1 reads MGHDK; CDR2 reads SYGVNS. The V and J ends lost 4 bases and 8 bases respectively, with 12 bases between them. CDR3 in amino acids: CASSAGSGDTIYF. CDR3 bases: TGTGCCAGCAGTGCAGGGTCGGGGGACACCATATATTTT.